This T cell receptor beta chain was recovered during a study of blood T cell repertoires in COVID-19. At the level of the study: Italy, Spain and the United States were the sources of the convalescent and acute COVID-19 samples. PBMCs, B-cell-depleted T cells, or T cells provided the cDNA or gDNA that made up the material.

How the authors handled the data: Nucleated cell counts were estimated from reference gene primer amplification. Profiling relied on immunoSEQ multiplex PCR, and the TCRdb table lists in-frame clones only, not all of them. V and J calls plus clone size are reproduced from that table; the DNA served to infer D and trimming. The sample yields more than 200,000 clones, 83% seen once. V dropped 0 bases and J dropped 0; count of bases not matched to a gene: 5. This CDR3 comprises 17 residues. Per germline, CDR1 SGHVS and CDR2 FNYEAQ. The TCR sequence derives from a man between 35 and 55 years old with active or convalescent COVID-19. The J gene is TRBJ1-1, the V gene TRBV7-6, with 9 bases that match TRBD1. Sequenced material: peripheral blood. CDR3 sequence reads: CASSLATGTGMNTEAFF. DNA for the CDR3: TGTGCCAGCAGCTTAGCCACCGGGACAGGGATGAACACTGAAGCTTTCTTT.